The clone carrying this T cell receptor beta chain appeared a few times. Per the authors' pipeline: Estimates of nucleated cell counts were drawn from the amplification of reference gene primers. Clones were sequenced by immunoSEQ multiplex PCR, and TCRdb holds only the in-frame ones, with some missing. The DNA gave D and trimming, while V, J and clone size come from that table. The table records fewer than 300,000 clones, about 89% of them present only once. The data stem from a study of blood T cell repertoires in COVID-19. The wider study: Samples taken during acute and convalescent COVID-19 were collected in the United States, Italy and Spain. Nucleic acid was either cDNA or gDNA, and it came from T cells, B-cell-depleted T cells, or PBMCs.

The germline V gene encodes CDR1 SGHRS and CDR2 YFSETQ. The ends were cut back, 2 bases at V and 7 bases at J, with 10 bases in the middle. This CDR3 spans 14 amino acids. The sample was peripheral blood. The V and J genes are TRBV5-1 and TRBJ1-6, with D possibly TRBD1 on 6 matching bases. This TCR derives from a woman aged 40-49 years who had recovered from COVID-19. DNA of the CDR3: TGCGCCAGCAGCTTCGGGCAGGGGAATTCACCCCTCCACTTT. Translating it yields CASSFGQGNSPLHF.